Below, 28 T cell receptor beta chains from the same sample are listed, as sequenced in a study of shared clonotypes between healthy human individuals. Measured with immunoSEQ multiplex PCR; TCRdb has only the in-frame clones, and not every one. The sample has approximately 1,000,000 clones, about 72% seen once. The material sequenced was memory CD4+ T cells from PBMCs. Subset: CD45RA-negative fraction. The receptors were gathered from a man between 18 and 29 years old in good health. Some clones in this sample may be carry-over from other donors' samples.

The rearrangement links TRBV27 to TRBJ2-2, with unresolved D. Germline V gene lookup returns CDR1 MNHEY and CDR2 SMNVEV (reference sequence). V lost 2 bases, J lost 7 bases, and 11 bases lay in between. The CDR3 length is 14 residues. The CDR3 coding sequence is TGTGCCAGCAGTTTACCTTTCAGCGACGGGGAGCTGTTTTTT. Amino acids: CASSLPFSDGELFF.

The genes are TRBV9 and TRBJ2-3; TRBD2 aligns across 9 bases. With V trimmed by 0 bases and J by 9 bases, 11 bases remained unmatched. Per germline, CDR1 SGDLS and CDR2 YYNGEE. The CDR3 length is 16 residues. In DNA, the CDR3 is TGTGCCAGCAGCGTAGGGACTGCTAGCGGGATGGTAACGCAGTATTTT. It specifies CASSVGTASGMVTQYF. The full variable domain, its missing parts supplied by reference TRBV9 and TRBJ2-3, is DSGVTQTPKHLITATGQRVTLRCSPRSGDLSVYWYQQSLDQGLQFLIQYYNGEERAKGNILERFSAQQFPDLHSELNLSSLELGDSALYFCASSVGTASGMVTQYFGPGTRLTVL.

CDR3 nucleotide sequence: TGTGCCAGCAGGGTAGGGGAGGCGGAGACCCAGTACTTC. Protein product: CASRVGEAETQYF. J is TRBJ2-5 and V is TRBV5-4, with D possibly matching TRBD2 (6 bases). Trimming left V 5 bases short and J 5 bases short, with 13 bases between. The CDR3 contains 13 residues. Germline loops: CDR1 SGHNT, CDR2 YYREEE (reference sequence).

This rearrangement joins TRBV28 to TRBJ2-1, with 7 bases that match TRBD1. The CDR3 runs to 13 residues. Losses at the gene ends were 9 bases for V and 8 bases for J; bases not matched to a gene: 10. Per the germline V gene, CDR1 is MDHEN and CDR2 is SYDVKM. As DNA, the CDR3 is TGTGCCAGTCGGGGACAGTTCCCTGATGAGCAGTTCTTC. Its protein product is CASRGQFPDEQFF.

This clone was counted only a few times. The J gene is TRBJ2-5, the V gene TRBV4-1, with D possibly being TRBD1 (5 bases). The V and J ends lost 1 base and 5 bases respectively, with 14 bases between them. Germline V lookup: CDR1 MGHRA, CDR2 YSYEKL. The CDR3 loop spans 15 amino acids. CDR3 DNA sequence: TGCGCCAGCAGCCAAGGGATAAGGGGCATGGAGACCCAGTACTTC. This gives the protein CASSQGIRGMETQYF.

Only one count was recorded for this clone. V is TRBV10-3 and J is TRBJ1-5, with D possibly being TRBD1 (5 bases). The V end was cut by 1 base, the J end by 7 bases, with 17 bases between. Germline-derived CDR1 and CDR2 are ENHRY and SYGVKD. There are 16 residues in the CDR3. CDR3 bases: TGTGCCATCAGTGAGTATACGGGACTGCGGCGGCAGCCCCAGCATTTT. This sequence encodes CAISEYTGLRRQPQHF.

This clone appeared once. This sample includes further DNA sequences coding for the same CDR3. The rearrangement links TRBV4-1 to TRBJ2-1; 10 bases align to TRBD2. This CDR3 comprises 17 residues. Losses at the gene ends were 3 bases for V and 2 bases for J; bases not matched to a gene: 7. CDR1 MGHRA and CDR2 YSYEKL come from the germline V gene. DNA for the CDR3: TGCGCCAGCAGCCACGCGAGCGGGAGGGGGACCTACAATGAGCAGTTCTTC. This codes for CASSHASGRGTYNEQFF.

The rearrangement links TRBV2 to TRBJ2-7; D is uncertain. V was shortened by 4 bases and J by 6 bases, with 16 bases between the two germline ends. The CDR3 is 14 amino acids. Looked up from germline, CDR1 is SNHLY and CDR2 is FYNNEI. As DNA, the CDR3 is TGTGCCAGCAGTGCGGGCCTACCCCCGCTCGAGCAGTACTTC. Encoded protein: CASSAGLPPLEQYF.

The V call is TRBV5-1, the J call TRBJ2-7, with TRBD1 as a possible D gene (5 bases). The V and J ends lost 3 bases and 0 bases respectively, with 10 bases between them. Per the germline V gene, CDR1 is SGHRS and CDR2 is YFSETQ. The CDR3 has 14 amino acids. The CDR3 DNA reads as TGCGCCAGCAGCTCTAGGACATTCTCCTACGAGCAGTACTTC. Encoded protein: CASSSRTFSYEQYF. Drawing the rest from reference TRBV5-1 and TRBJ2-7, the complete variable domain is KAGVTQTPRYLIKTRGQQVTLSCSPISGHRSVSWYQQTPGQGLQFLFEYFSETQRNKGNFPGRFSGRQFSNSRSEMNVSTLELGDSALYLCASSSRTFSYEQYFGPGTRLTVT.

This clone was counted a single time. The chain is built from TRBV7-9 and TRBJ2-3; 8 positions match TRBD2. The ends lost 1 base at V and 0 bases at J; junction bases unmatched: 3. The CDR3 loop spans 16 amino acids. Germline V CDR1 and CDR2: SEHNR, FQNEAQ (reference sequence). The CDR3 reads CASSLGASGSTDTQYF. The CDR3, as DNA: TGTGCCAGCAGCTTAGGGGCTAGCGGGAGCACAGATACGCAGTATTTT.

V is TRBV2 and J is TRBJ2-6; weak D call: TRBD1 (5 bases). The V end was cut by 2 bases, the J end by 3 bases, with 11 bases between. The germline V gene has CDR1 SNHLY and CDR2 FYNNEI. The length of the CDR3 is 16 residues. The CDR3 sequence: CASSEQGGFGANVLTF. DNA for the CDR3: TGTGCCAGCAGTGAACAGGGTGGTTTTGGGGCCAACGTCCTGACTTTC. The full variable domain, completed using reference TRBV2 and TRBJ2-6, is EPEVTQTPSHQVTQMGQEVILRCVPISNHLYFYWYRQILGQKVEFLVSFYNNEISEKSEIFDDQFSVERPDGSNFTLKIRSTKLEDSAMYFCASSEQGGFGANVLTFGAGSRLTVL.

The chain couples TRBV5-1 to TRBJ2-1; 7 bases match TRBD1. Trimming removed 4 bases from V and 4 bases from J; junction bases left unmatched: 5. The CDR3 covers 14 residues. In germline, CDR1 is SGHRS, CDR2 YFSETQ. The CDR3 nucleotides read TGCGCCAGCAGCGATACAGGGGAATACAATGAGCAGTTCTTC. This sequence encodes CASSDTGEYNEQFF.

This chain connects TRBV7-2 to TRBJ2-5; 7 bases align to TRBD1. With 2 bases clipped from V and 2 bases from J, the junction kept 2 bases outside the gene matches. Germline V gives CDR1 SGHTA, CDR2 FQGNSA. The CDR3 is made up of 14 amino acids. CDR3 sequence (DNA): TGTGCCAGCAGCTTACTACAGGGGCAAGAGACCCAGTACTTC. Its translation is CASSLLQGQETQYF.

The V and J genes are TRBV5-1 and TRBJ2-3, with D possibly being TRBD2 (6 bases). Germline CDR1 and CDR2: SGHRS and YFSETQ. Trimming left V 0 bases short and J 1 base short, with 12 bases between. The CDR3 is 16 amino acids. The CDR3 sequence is CASSLGSSARTDTQYF. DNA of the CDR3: TGCGCCAGCAGCTTGGGGTCTAGCGCCCGCACAGATACGCAGTATTTT.

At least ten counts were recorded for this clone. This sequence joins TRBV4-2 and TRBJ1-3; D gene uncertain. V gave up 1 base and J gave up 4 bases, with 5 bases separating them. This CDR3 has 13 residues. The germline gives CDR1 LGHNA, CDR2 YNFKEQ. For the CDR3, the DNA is TGTGCCAGCAGCCAAGCCCACGGAAACACCATATATTTT. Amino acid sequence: CASSQAHGNTIYF.

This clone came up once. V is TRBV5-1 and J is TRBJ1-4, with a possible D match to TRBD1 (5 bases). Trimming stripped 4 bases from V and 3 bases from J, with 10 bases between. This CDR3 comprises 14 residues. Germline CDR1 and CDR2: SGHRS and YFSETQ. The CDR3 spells CASSPGIPNEKLFF. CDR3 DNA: TGCGCCAGCAGCCCAGGGATCCCTAATGAAAAACTGTTTTTT.

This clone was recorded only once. In DNA, the CDR3 is TGTGCCAGCAGGCCGCGGGGCCTGGGGGGTCAGCCCCAGCATTTT. It translates to CASRPRGLGGQPQHF. V gene TRBV5-8 combines with J gene TRBJ1-5, with a tentative D call TRBD1 (5 bases). The CDR3 has 15 amino acids. Trimming took 5 bases from V and 6 from J, leaving 18 bases between them. The germline V gene encodes CDR1 SGHTS and CDR2 YDEGEE.

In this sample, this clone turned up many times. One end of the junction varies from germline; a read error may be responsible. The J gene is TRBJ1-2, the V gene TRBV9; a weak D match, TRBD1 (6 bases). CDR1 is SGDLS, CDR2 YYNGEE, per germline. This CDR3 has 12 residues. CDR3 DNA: TGTGCCAGCAGCGTAGAATTGGGGGGCTTATTCTTC. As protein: CASSVELGGLFF.

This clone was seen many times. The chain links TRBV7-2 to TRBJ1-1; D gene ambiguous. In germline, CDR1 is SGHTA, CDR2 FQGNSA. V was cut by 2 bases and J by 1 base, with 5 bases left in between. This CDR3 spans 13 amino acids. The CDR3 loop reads CASSLQKNTEAFF. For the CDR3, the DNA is TGTGCCAGCAGCTTACAAAAGAACACTGAAGCTTTCTTT. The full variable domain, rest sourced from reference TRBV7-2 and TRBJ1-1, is GAGVSQSPSNKVTEKGKDVELRCDPISGHTALYWYRQSLGQGLEFLIYFQGNSAPDKSGLPSDRFSAERTGGSVSTLTIQRTQQEDSAVYLCASSLQKNTEAFFGQGTRLTVV.

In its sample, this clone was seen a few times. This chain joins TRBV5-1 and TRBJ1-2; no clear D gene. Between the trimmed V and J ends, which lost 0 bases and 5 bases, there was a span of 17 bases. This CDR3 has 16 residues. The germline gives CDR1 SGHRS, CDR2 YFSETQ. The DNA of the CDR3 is TGCGCCAGCAGCTTGGGTTATCTAGATTCGAAGTATGGCTACACCTTC. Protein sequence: CASSLGYLDSKYGYTF.

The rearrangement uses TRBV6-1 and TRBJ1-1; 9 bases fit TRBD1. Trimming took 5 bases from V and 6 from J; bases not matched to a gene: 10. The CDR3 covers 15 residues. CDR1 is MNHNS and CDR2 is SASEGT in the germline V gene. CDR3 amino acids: CASSTTGGMGAEAFF. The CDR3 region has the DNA TGTGCCAGCAGTACTACAGGGGGCATGGGCGCTGAAGCTTTCTTT.

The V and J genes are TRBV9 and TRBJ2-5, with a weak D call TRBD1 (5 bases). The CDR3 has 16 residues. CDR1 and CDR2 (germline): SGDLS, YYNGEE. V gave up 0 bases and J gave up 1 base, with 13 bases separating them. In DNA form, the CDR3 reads TGTGCCAGCAGCGTAGGTGCAGGGAAGACCCAAGAGACCCAGTACTTC. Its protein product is CASSVGAGKTQETQYF. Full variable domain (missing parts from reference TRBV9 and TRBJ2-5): DSGVTQTPKHLITATGQRVTLRCSPRSGDLSVYWYQQSLDQGLQFLIQYYNGEERAKGNILERFSAQQFPDLHSELNLSSLELGDSALYFCASSVGAGKTQETQYFGPGTRLLVL.

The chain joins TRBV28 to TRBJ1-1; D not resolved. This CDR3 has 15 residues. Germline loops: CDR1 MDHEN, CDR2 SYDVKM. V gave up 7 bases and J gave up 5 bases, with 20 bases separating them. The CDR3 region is CASTRRGGMWTEAFF. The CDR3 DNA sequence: TGTGCCAGCACCCGAAGAGGCGGGATGTGGACTGAAGCTTTCTTT.

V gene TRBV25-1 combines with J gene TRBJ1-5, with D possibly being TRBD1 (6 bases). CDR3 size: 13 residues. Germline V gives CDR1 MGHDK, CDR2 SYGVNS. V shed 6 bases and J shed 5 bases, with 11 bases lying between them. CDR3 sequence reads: CASRQGYDQPQHF. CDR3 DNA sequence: TGTGCCAGCAGACAGGGATACGATCAGCCCCAGCATTTT.

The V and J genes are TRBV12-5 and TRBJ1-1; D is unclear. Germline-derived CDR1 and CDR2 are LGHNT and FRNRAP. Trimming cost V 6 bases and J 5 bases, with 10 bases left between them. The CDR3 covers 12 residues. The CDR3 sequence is CASGSGGTEAFF. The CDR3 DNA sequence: TGTGCTAGTGGCTCAGGTGGGACTGAAGCTTTCTTT.

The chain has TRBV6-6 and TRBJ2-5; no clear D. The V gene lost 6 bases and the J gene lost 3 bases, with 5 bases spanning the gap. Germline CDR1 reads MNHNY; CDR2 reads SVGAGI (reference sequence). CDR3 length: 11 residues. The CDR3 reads CASSEEETQYF. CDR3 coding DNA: TGTGCCAGCAGCGAAGAAGAGACCCAGTACTTC.

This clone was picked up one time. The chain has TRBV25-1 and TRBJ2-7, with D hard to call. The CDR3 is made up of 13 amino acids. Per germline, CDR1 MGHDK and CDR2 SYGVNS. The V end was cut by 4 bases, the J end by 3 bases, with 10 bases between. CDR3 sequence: CASSVEIFYEQYF. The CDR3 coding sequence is TGTGCCAGCAGTGTAGAAATTTTCTACGAGCAGTACTTC.

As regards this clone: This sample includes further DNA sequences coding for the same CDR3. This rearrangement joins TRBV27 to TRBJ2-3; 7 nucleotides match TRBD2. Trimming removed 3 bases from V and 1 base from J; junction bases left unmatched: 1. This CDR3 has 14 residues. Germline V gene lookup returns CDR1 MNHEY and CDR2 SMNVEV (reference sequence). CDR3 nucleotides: TGTGCCAGCAGTTTTGGGGGGGGCACAGATACGCAGTATTTT. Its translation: CASSFGGGTDTQYF.